This T cell receptor beta chain is from a study of blood T cells in healthy people across ages. Study observations and caveats: It was not possible, with unsorted PBMCs, to conclusively compare naive and antigen-experienced cells. Older individuals had lower TCR beta diversity per million T cells (the decline was roughly linear).

Germline CDR1 SQVTM, CDR2 ANQGSEA. This CDR3 spans 11 amino acids. Details on this clonotype: The antigen is undetermined.

With a J-beta primer mix and a sample-barcoded 5' primer, a second PCR ran roughly 6 to 11 cycles. Each CDR3 protein is one row after TCRdb ran MiXCR on the 5' RACE reads. The sample lists about 1.5 million distinct CDR3 sequences, 40% to 50% occurring once. What was sequenced was blood. The V call is TRBV29-1, the J call TRBJ2-5; the match to TRBD1 covers 8 bases. The last part of the DNA fits TRBJ2-7 better; the J call may be wrong. The clonotype was recovered from a young woman in good health. The CDR3 DNA is TGCAGCGTTGGGACAGGGATCGAGCAGTACTTC. It translates to CSVGTGIEQYF.